The clone carrying this TCR beta chain was counted once. What it binds is unknown. This sample was included in a study of cytomegalovirus exposure and HLA in healthy donors. It was with 60 Vbeta and 13 Jbeta primers that the PCR ran. The repertoire was sequenced with immunoSEQ multiplex PCR; TCRdb's copy has only in-frame clones and lacks some. The sample lists under 250,000 clones, roughly 72% occurring once. Overall study results and limits: Across all donors, roughly uniform sequencing depth was an assumption of the presence/absence analyses.

The TCR comes from a man younger than 40 in good health and CMV-seronegative. The sample was PBMCs.

The CDR3 DNA reads as TGTGCCAGCAGTTTGGTACCTTCGACGAGGGGCTACACCTTC. Its translation: CASSLVPSTRGYTF. The V gene is TRBV28, the J gene TRBJ1-2; the D is unclear. This CDR3 is 14 amino acids long. The germline V gene has CDR1 MDHEN and CDR2 SYDVKM. The V gene lost 3 bases and the J gene lost 8 bases, with 16 bases spanning the gap.